Following are 5 T cell receptor beta chains from one sample sequenced in a study of molecular identifiers for immune sequencing clone quantification. One entry per CDR3 protein, called by TCRdb with MiXCR from the PCR reads. The repertoire holds about 10,000 distinct CDR3 sequences, with roughly 22% as singletons. Sequencing input: naive CD8+ T cells from blood, with Jurkat cell RNA spiked in. Documented subset: FACS-sorted CD8+CD4-CCR7+CD45RA+ naive T cells. The source is a human donor in good health. Some libraries in this study had Jurkat cell RNA spiked in.

Relative to its sample, this clonotype is medium-sized. The CDR3 DNA reads as TGCGCCAGCAGCCAAGAGGCGCGGGGCCAAGAGACCCAGTACTTC. It encodes CASSQEARGQETQYF. The gene calls are TRBV4-1 and TRBJ2-5; weak D call: TRBD2 (6 bases). The germline V and J ends were trimmed by 0 bases and 1 base, with 9 bases remaining between them. The CDR3 extends over 15 amino acids. The germline gives CDR1 MGHRA, CDR2 YSYEKL.

This clonotype counts as medium-sized. The chain links TRBV28 to TRBJ1-5; 10 bases line up with TRBD1. J was trimmed by 2 bases and V by 4 bases; bases with no gene match: 5. The length of the CDR3 is 16 residues. Looked up from germline, CDR1 is MDHEN and CDR2 is SYDVKM. The CDR3 here is CASSSGTGEGNQPQHF. In nucleotides, the CDR3 is TGTGCCAGCAGTTCCGGGACAGGGGAGGGCAATCAGCCCCAGCATTTT.

By sample share, this clonotype is medium-sized (0.01 to 0.1%). In DNA form, the CDR3 reads TGTGCCAGCTCACCACGAGACAGCTCCTATCAGCCCCAGCATTTT. It is translated as CASSPRDSSYQPQHF. The chain has TRBV18 and TRBJ1-5, with a weak D call TRBD1 (5 bases). In germline, CDR1 is KGHSH, CDR2 LQKENI. V lost 1 base and J 5 bases, leaving 12 bases between the germline ends. CDR3 length: 15 residues.

V is TRBV20-1 and J is TRBJ1-2, with no clear D. V lost 6 bases and J lost 1, with 9 bases in between. Germline CDR1 DFQATT, CDR2 SNEGSKA (reference sequence). The CDR3 length is 12 residues. Here the CDR3 reads CSAPLRNYGYTF. Written as DNA, the CDR3 is TGCAGTGCGCCCTTGCGTAACTATGGCTACACCTTC.

In this sample, this clonotype is medium-sized. The chain employs TRBV20-1 and TRBJ2-3, with TRBD2 matching over 14 bases. The germline V gene has CDR1 DFQATT and CDR2 SNEGSKA (reference sequence). The J segment lost 5 bases and the V segment lost 0 bases, leaving 4 bases of the junction unmatched. The CDR3 loop spans 16 amino acids. The CDR3 spells CSARDWTSGGIDTQYF. The CDR3 nucleotides read TGCAGTGCTAGAGATTGGACTAGCGGGGGGATAGATACGCAGTATTTT.